The rows below give T cell receptor beta chains drawn from one sample of a study of PD-L1 blockade in urothelial cancer. Sequencing used immunoSEQ multiplex PCR; TCRdb keeps in-frame clones, though not all of them. The data hold fewer than 75,000 clones, with roughly 84% observed a single time. The material was PBMCs, obtained around atezolizumab (anti-PD-L1) treatment. All receptors derive from a man aged 65-85 years with urothelial cancer. CDR3s leave out the opening cysteine and the closing phenylalanine or tryptophan. The D gene is left open where the match is weak.

j_call v_call d_call cdr3_aa
TRBJ2-5 TRBV9 TRBD2 ASSSSGLAGQETQY
TRBJ2-1 TRBV19 TRBD1 ASSIRGTGIYNEQF
TRBJ2-5 TRBV18 - ASSPQNLVVGD
TRBJ1-3 TRBV2 - ASSPGPGSGNTIY
TRBJ2-3 TRBV9 - ASSVGGGLTDTQY
TRBJ2-7 TRBV28 TRBD1 ASSLRGQILSYEQY
TRBJ1-1 TRBV5-1 - ASSLSGYTEAF
TRBJ2-4 TRBV19 - ASSNSGQGNIQY
TRBJ2-5 TRBV29-1 TRBD2 SAPLGGGETQY
TRBJ2-3 TRBV19 TRBD1 ASSTDRDLVGGTDTQY
TRBJ2-5 TRBV19 TRBD2 ASSKIAGALRAETQY
TRBJ2-5 TRBV2 - ASEIGGRGRETQY
TRBJ2-4 TRBV19 - ASSEFVVVAKNIQY
TRBJ2-1 TRBV5-1 TRBD2 ASSPGLAGGQFEQF
TRBJ2-1 TRBV28 TRBD2 ASSLPGLAGSNSYNEQF
TRBJ2-4 TRBV5-4 TRBD1 ASSPGQAKNIQY
TRBJ1-4 TRBV21-1 - ASSRRTAEKLF
TRBJ1-1 TRBV29-1 TRBD1 SVEGASGGTEAF
TRBJ1-2 TRBV6-1 - ASSELRTSYGYT
TRBJ1-5 TRBV9 - ASSAPEKRTDNQPQH
TRBJ1-3 TRBV6-4 TRBD1 ASSPRYRGPGNTIY
TRBJ2-1 TRBV6-5 - ATQALVEQF
TRBJ2-2 TRBV28 - ASKPLGVGPNTGELF
TRBJ2-2 TRBV14 - ASSHSIVLTGELF
TRBJ2-7 TRBV7-8 - ASGEGGYEQY
TRBJ2-7 TRBV27 TRBD1 ASRLEVVGRGHEQY
TRBJ2-3 TRBV6-5 TRBD2 ASSYGLAGPTDTQY
TRBJ2-1 TRBV7-3 TRBD2 ASSTPLAGVGNEQF
TRBJ2-7 TRBV7-7 - ASSPPHSDSYEQY
TRBJ2-1 TRBV11-2 TRBD1 ASSLKTGGADNEQF
TRBJ2-5 TRBV28 - ASSWYHRSQETQY
TRBJ1-2 TRBV6-4 TRBD1 ASSEGQGDYGYT
TRBJ2-3 TRBV7-3 - ASSLTASTDTQY
TRBJ2-3 TRBV11-2 TRBD2 ASSLEGASGADTQY
TRBJ2-7 TRBV6-6 TRBD2 ASREGLAGLYEQY
TRBJ1-2 TRBV4-2 TRBD1 ASSRTQGVIGYT
TRBJ1-2 TRBV27 - ASSRGGTLYGYT
TRBJ2-1 TRBV18 TRBD2 ASSPGLAGVGF
TRBJ2-5 TRBV15 - ATAARGGETQY
TRBJ2-5 TRBV10-2 - ASTHSGRQETQY
TRBJ1-5 TRBV6-1 - ASSSNSYQPQH
TRBJ2-7 TRBV28 - ASSSQQAYYEQY
TRBJ2-3 TRBV6-5 TRBD2 ASSYRAGGPDTQY
TRBJ2-5 TRBV18 TRBD2 ASSPPTSGIFQETQY
TRBJ2-7 TRBV7-9 - ASSLAPGGGIVYEQY
TRBJ1-2 TRBV11-2 - ASSLDRAGGYT
TRBJ2-1 TRBV14 TRBD2 ASSQEMILALNEQF
TRBJ2-5 TRBV11-2 - ASSFVGRRETQY
TRBJ2-1 TRBV5-4 TRBD2 ASSLSSGISNEQF
TRBJ2-7 TRBV6-6 - ASSYGHRSYEQY
TRBJ2-5 TRBV10-2 TRBD1 ASSGQGARETQY
TRBJ1-2 TRBV28 - ASSFSQNYGYT
TRBJ2-2 TRBV7-3 - ASSLNTNTGELF
TRBJ1-3 TRBV7-4 TRBD1 ASSSDRGPGNTIY
TRBJ2-2 TRBV7-8 TRBD2 ASSSTLAGDSGELF
TRBJ2-5 TRBV27 TRBD2 ASSTRLAGKETQY
TRBJ2-7 TRBV28 - ASSLDSYEQY
TRBJ1-3 TRBV5-1 - ASSLRESSGNTIY
TRBJ2-5 TRBV9 - ASSVNPGETQY
TRBJ2-3 TRBV5-1 TRBD2 ASSSAGRATDTQY